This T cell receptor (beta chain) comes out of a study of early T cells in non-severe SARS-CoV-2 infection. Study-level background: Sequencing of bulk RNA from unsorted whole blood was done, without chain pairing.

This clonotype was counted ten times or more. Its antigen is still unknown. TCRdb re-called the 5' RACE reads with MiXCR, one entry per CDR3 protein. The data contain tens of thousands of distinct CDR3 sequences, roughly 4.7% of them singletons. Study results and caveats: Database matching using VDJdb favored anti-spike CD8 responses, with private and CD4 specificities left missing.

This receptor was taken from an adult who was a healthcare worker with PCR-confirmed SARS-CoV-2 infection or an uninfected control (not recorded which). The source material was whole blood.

The CDR3 spells CASSLVFLAPLHF. Written as DNA, the CDR3 is TGTGCCAGCAGCTTAGTTTTTTTGGCACCCCTCCACTTT. The chain employs TRBV7-2 and TRBJ1-6; no clear D. Germline V gene lookup returns CDR1 SGHTA and CDR2 FQGNSA. The V end lost 1 base, the J end lost 11 bases, and 9 bases lay between the germline ends. The CDR3 runs to 13 residues. The full variable domain, in which reference TRBV7-2 and TRBJ1-6 provide the parts outside the CDR3, is GAGVSQSPSNKVTEKGKDVELRCDPISGHTALYWYRQSLGQGLEFLIYFQGNSAPDKSGLPSDRFSAERTGGSVSTLTIQRTQQEDSAVYLCASSLVFLAPLHFGNGTRLTVT.